Listed below are T cell receptor beta chains from one sample, sequenced in a study of identical twins. TCRdb used MiXCR to reprocess the 5' RACE reads, holding one entry per CDR3 protein. The table includes 400,000 to 500,000 distinct CDR3 sequences, roughly an eighth detected once. This sample also belongs to another study, concerning yellow fever vaccine responses in identical twins.

Sequencing input: CD4+ T cells sorted from blood. These receptor sequences come from a woman between 18 and 29 years old in good health. CDR3s include the opening cysteine and the closing phenylalanine or tryptophan. The D gene is left open where the match is weak. Clone size appears in some rows only: once, few, many, or a class for an expanded clone.

d_gene,v_gene,j_gene,abundance,CDR3nt,CDR3aa
TRBD2,TRBV11-3,TRBJ2-2,many,TGTGCCAGCAGCCCTAGCGGGGTTAACACCGGGGAGCTGTTTTTT,CASSPSGVNTGELFF
-,TRBV7-7,TRBJ2-1,-,TGTGCTAGCAGCTTAGCCAGGGGAACGAATAAGCAGTTCTTC,CASSLARGTNKQFF
TRBD1,TRBV5-5,TRBJ1-4,many,TGTGCCAGCAGCTTGGGACAGGGCAAAACTAATGAAAAACTGTTTTTT,CASSLGQGKTNEKLFF
TRBD2,TRBV7-8,TRBJ2-7,many,TGTGCCAGCAGCCCCTACGGGACTAGCGGCGAGCAGTACTTC,CASSPYGTSGEQYF
TRBD1,TRBV6-2/TRBV6-3,TRBJ2-1,few,TGTGCCAGCAGTCGCTGGGACAGGGTCTACAATGAGCAGTTCTTC,CASSRWDRVYNEQFF
-,TRBV11-2,TRBJ1-3,-,TGTGCCAGCAGCTTAGAACAGCTGGGAAACACCATATATTTT,CASSLEQLGNTIYF
-,TRBV5-5,TRBJ1-4,-,TGTGCCAGCAGCTTCGGGGCCCTAGGTGAAAAACTGTTTTTT,CASSFGALGEKLFF
-,TRBV18,TRBJ2-3,few,TGTGCCAGCTCACCACCTCTACACCAGGAGGGTCACACAGATACGCAGTATTTT,CASSPPLHQEGHTDTQYF
-,TRBV10-3,TRBJ1-5,few,TGTGCCATCAGTGGGGAGGGTAAGCCCCAGCATTTT,CAISGEGKPQHF
-,TRBV20-1,TRBJ2-3,many,TGCAGTGCTAGAGATCCCAGGCTCCCCACAGATACGCAGTATTTT,CSARDPRLPTDTQYF
TRBD1,TRBV19,TRBJ2-1,-,TGTGCCAGTAGGGAGGACAGGGGATACAATGAGCAGTTCTTC,CASREDRGYNEQFF
-,TRBV3-1,TRBJ1-2,-,TGTGCCAGCAGCGCCGGGACCGACTATGGCTACACCTTC,CASSAGTDYGYTF
TRBD2,TRBV5-6,TRBJ2-1,-,TGTGCCAGCAGCTTGGTCCGACTAGCGGGAGGCGTCGCCTACAATGAGCAGTTCTTC,CASSLVRLAGGVAYNEQFF
-,TRBV20-1,TRBJ1-3,-,TGCAGTGCTCCAGACAGGACAGGAAACACCATATATTTT,CSAPDRTGNTIYF
-,TRBV12-3/TRBV12-4,TRBJ1-5,many,TGTGCCAGCAGTGCCTCAAATAGCAATCAGCCCCAGCATTTT,CASSASNSNQPQHF
-,TRBV12-5,TRBJ1-1,-,TGTGCTAGTGGTTTGTGGGGCAGAGCGAACACTGAAGCTTTCTTT,CASGLWGRANTEAFF
TRBD1,TRBV9,TRBJ2-2,few,TGTGCCAGCAGCGTGTTTAGGGACAGGGAGACCGGGGAGCTGTTTTTT,CASSVFRDRETGELFF
TRBD2,TRBV12-3/TRBV12-4,TRBJ2-7,-,TGTGCCAGCAGTTCTGGGAGGGCGAGCTCCTACGAGCAGTACTTC,CASSSGRASSYEQYF
-,TRBV12-3/TRBV12-4,TRBJ1-1,few,TGTGCCAGCAGTTATGGAGCCTCGAACACTGAAGCTTTCTTT,CASSYGASNTEAFF
TRBD1,TRBV4-2,TRBJ2-7,few,TGTGCCAGCAGCCACGCCGGGACAGGGGGATTGGGCTACGAGCAGTACTTC,CASSHAGTGGLGYEQYF
TRBD1,TRBV5-4,TRBJ2-2,-,TGTGCCAGCAGCCCAAGGACAGGGTTCAGGACCGGGGAGCTGTTTTTT,CASSPRTGFRTGELFF
-,TRBV2,TRBJ2-7,few,TGTGCCAGCACATTTTTAAGGGAATACGAGCAGTACTTC,CASTFLREYEQYF
-,TRBV2,TRBJ1-5,-,TGTGCCAGCAGTGAATTTAGGGACGGTCAGCCCCAGCATTTT,CASSEFRDGQPQHF
-,TRBV5-5,TRBJ2-3,many,TGTGCCAGCAGCCAGGACGTAAATCGGTTAGATACGCAGTATTTT,CASSQDVNRLDTQYF
TRBD1,TRBV12-3/TRBV12-4,TRBJ1-4,-,TGTGCCAGCACTCAGGGGGTCTGGAGGGAAAAACTGTTTTTT,CASTQGVWREKLFF
-,TRBV10-3,TRBJ2-7,many,TGTGCCATCAGTGAGGACAGGAACGAGCAGTACTTC,CAISEDRNEQYF
TRBD1,TRBV7-2,TRBJ2-1,many,TGTGCCAGCAGCCCCCGGGACAGGGGGCCTCATGAGCAGTTCTTC,CASSPRDRGPHEQFF
TRBD2,TRBV7-2,TRBJ2-5,many,TGTGCCAGCAGCTGGGGACTAGCGCGTATGTACTTC,CASSWGLARMYF
TRBD2,TRBV2,TRBJ2-7,few,TGTGCCAGCAGTGAAGCGGGACTAGCGGGAGGGCAGCAGTACTTC,CASSEAGLAGGQQYF